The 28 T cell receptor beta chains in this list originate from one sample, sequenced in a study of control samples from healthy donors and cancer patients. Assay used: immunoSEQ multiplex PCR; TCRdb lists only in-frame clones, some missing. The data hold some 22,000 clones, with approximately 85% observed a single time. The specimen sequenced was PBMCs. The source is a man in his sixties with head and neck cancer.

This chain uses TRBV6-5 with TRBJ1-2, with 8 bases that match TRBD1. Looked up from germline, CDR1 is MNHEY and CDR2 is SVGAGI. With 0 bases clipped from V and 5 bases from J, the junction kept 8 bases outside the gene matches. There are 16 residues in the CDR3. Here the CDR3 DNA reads TGTGCCAGCAGTTACTCATTTGGACAGGGATTATATGGCTACACCTTC. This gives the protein CASSYSFGQGLYGYTF.

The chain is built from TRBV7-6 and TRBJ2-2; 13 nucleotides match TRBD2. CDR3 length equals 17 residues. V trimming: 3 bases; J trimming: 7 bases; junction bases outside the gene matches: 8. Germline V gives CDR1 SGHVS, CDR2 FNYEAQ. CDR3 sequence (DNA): TGTGCCAGCAGCTTTGGACTAGCGGGAGCCTATGGCGGGGAGCTGTTTTTT. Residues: CASSFGLAGAYGGELFF.

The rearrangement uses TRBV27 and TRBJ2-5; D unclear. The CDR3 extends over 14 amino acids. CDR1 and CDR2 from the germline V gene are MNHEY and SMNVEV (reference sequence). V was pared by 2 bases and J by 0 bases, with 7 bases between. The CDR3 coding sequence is TGTGCCAGCAGTTTAGTGGCCTACCAAGAGACCCAGTACTTC. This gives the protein CASSLVAYQETQYF.

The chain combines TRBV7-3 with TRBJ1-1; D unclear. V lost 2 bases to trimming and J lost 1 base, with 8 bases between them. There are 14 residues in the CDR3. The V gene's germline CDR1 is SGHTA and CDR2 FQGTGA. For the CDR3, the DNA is TGTGCCAGCAGCTTATTTGGGCCGAACACTGAAGCTTTCTTT. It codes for CASSLFGPNTEAFF. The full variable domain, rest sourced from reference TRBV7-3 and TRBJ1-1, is GAGVSQTPSNKVTEKGKYVELRCDPISGHTALYWYRQSLGQGPEFLIYFQGTGAADDSGLPNDRFFAVRPEGSVSTLKIQRTERGDSAVYLCASSLFGPNTEAFFGQGTRLTVV.

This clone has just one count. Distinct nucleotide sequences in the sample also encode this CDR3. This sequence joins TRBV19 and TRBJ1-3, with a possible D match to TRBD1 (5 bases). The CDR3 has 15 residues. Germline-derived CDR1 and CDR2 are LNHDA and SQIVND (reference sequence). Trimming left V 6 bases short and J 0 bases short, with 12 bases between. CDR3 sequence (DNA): TGTGCCAGTAGACCCACAGGAAGCTCTGGAAACACCATATATTTT. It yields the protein CASRPTGSSGNTIYF.

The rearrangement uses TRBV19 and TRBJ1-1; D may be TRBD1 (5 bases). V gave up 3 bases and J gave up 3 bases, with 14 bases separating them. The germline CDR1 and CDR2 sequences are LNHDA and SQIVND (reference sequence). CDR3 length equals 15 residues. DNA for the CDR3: TGTGCCAGTAGTATCGGGGGGGAGGTGGACACTGAAGCTTTCTTT. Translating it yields CASSIGGEVDTEAFF. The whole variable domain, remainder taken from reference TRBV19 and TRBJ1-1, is DGGITQSPKYLFRKEGQNVTLSCEQNLNHDAMYWYRQDPGQGLRLIYYSQIVNDFQKGDIAEGYSVSREKKESFPLTVTSAQKNPTAFYLCASSIGGEVDTEAFFGQGTRLTVV.

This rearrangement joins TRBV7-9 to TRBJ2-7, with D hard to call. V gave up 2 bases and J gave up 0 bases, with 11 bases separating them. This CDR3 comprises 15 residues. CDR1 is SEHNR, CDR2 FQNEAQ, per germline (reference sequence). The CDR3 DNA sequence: TGTGCCAGCAGCTTATATCCAGGAAGCTCCTACGAGCAGTACGTC. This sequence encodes CASSLYPGSSYEQYV.

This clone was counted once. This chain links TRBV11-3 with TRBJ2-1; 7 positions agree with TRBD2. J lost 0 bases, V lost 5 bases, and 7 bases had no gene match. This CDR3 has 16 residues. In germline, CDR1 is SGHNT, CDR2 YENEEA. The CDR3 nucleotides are TGTGCCAGCAGCCCCCGGGGGGTAAGCTCCTACAATGAGCAGTTCTTC. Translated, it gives CASSPRGVSSYNEQFF.

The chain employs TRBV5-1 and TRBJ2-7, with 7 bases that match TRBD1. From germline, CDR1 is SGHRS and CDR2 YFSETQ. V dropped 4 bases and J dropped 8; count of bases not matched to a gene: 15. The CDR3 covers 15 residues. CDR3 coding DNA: TGCGCCAGCAGCCCGGCCGGGACAGTCTCTACTCAGCAGTACTTC. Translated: CASSPAGTVSTQQYF.

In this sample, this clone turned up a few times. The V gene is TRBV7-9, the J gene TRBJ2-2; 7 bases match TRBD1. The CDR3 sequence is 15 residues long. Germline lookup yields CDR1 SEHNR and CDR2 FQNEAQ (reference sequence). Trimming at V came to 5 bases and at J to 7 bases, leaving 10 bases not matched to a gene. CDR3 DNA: TGTGCCAGCAGCGTCGAGGGGGCCCGGGACGGGGAGCTGTTTTTT. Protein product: CASSVEGARDGELFF.

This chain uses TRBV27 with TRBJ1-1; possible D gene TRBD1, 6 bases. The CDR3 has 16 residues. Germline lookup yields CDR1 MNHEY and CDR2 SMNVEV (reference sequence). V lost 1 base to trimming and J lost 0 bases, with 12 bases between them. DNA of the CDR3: TGTGCCAGCAGTTTATGGCCAGGGACATTGAACACTGAAGCTTTCTTT. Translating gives CASSLWPGTLNTEAFF.

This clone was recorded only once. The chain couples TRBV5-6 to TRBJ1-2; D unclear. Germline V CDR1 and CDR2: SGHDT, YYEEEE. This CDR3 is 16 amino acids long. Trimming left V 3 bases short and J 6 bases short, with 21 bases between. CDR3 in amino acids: CASSCLDREKRHGYTF. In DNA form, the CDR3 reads TGTGCCAGCAGCTGTTTGGACCGAGAGAAGAGGCATGGCTACACCTTC.

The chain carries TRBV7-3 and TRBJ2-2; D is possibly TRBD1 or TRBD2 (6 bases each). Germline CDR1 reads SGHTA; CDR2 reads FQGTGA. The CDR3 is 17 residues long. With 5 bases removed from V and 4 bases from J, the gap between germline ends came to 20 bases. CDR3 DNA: TGTGCCAGCAGCCCGACCGGGACTGGGGGCACCACCGGGGAGCTGTTTTTT. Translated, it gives CASSPTGTGGTTGELFF.

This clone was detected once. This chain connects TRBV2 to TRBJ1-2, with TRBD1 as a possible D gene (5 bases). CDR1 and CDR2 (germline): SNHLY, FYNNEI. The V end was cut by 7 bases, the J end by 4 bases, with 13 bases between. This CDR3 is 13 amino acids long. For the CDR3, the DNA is TGTGCCAGCACCCCCGGGAGGGGCTATGGCTACACCTTC. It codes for CASTPGRGYGYTF.

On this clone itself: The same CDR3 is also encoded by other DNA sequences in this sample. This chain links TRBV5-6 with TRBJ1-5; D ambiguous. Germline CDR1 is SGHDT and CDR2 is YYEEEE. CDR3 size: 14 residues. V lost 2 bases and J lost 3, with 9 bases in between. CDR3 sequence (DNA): TGTGCCAGCAGCTTTCACGGGTTCAATCAGCCCCAGCATTTT. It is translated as CASSFHGFNQPQHF.

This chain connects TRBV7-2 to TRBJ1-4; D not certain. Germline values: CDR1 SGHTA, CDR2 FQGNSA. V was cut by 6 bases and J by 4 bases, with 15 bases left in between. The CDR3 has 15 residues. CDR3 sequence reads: CASSIATSGNEKLFF. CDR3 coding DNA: TGTGCCAGCAGTATAGCCACCTCGGGTAATGAAAAACTGTTTTTT.

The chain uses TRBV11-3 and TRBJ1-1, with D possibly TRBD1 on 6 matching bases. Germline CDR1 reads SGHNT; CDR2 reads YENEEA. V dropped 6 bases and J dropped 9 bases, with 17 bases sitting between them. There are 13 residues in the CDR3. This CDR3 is CASSSITGSQAFF. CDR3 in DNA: TGTGCCAGCAGTTCCATAACAGGGAGTCAAGCTTTCTTT.

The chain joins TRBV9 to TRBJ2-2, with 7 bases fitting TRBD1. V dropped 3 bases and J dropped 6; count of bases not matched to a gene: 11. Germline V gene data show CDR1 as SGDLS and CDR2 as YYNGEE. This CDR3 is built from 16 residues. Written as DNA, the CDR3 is TGTGCCAGCAGCGGGGCGACAGGGACGTGGGCCGGGGAGCTGTTTTTT. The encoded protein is CASSGATGTWAGELFF.

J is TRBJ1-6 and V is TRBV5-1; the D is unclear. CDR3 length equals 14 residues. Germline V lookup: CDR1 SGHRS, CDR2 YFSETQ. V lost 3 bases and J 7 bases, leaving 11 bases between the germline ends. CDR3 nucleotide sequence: TGCGCCAGCAGCTACCTTGGAGCCAATTCACCCCTCCACTTT. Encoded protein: CASSYLGANSPLHF.

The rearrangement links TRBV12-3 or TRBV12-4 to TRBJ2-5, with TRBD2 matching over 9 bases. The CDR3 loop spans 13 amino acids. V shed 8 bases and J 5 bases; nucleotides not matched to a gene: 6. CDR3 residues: CASGITSGETQYF. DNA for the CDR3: TGTGCCAGCGGAATAACTAGCGGGGAGACCCAGTACTTC.

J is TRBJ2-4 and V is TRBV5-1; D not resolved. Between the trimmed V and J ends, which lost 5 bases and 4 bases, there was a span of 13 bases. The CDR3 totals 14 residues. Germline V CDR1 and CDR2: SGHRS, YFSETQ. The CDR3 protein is CASSKLETKNIQYF. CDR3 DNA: TGCGCCAGCAGTAAGCTCGAAACAAAAAACATTCAGTACTTC.

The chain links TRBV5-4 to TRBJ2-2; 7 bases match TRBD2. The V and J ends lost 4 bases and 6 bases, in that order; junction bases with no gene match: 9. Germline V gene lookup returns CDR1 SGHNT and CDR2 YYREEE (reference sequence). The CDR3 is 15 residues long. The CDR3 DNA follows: TGTGCCAGCAGCCTCGGACTAGGAGGTGCCGGGGAGCTGTTTTTT. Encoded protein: CASSLGLGGAGELFF. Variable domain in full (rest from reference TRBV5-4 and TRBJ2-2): ETGVTQSPTHLIKTRGQQVTLRCSSQSGHNTVSWYQQALGQGPQFIFQYYREEENGRGNFPPRFSGLQFPNYSSELNVNALELDDSALYLCASSLGLGGAGELFFGEGSRLTVL.

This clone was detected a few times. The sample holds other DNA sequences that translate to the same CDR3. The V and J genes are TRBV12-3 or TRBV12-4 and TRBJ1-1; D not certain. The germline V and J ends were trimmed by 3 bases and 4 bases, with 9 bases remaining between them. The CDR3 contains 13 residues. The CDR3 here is CASSFGVGTEAFF. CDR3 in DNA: TGTGCCAGCAGTTTTGGGGTCGGCACTGAAGCTTTCTTT.

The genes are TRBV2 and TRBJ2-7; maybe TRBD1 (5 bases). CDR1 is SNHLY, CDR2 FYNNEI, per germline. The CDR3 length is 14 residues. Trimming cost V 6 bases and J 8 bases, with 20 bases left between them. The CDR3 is CASRFRAGNLKQYV. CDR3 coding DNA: TGTGCCAGCAGGTTCCGGGCAGGGAATTTAAAGCAGTACGTC.

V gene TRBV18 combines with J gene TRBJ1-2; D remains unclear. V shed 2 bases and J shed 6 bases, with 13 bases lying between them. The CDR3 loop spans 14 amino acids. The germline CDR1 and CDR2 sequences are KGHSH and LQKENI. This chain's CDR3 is CASSPSGPGDGYTF. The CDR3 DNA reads TGTGCCAGCTCACCATCAGGCCCTGGGGATGGCTACACCTTC.

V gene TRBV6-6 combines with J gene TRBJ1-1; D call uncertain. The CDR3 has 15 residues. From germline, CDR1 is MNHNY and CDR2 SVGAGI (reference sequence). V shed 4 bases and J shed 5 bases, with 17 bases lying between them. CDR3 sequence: CASSSHTGIGTEAFF. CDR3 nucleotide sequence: TGTGCCAGCAGTTCCCACACGGGCATCGGGACTGAAGCTTTCTTT.

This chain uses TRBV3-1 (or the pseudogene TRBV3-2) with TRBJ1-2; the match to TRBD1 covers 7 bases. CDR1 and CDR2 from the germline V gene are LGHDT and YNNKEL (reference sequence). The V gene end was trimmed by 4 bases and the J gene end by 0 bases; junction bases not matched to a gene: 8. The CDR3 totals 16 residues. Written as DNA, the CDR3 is TGTGCCAGCAGCCCTAGATACAGGGGATCTAACTATGGCTACACCTTC. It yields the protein CASSPRYRGSNYGYTF.

The DNA for the CDR3 is TGTGCCAGCAGTTACTCAACACGGGACGAGCAGTACTTC. Protein sequence: CASSYSTRDEQYF. V gene TRBV6-5 combines with J gene TRBJ2-7; no reliable D call. In germline, CDR1 is MNHEY, CDR2 SVGAGI. There are 13 residues in the CDR3. Trimming removed 0 bases at V and 5 bases at J, with 8 bases between.